This record looks at one TCR beta chain sequence and its context. Its antigen remains unidentified. Profiling relied on immunoSEQ multiplex PCR, and the TCRdb table lists in-frame clones only, not all of them. The profile shows 2 million to 3 million clones, roughly 93% of them singletons. This entry comes from a study of shared clonotypes between healthy human individuals. Study-wide background: Each donor's CD8 memory used one plate, CD8 naive two, each CD4 subset three. Overall study results and limits: Compared with clonotypes that all four donors shared, non-shared clonotypes had lower generation probabilities.

The CDR3 runs to 16 residues. Germline assignment: CDR1 SGHAT and CDR2 FQNNGV. With 3 bases removed from V and 5 bases from J, the gap between germline ends came to 16 bases. The rearrangement uses TRBV11-2 and TRBJ1-4, with D unresolved. The receptor was isolated from a man aged 18 to 29 in good health. Some clones in this sample may be carry-over from other donors' samples. Sequencing used naive CD4+ T cells from PBMCs. Noted subset: CD45RA+ positively selected. The CDR3, as DNA: TGTGCCAGCAGCTTGGGCCGGGCCAGACTAAATGAAAAACTGTTTTTT. Translated, it gives CASSLGRARLNEKLFF.